Listed below are T cell receptor beta chains from one sample, sequenced in a study of OX40 agonist ivuxolimab in advanced cancers. The repertoire was sequenced with immunoSEQ multiplex PCR; TCRdb's copy has only in-frame clones and lacks some. The data show approximately 55,000 clones, with 87% seen just once and roughly 17% held by the top ten. The sample in question was CD4+ or CD8+ T cells sorted from blood, obtained in a trial of the OX40 agonist ivuxolimab. Receptors were obtained from an adult with an advanced solid tumor such as melanoma, head and neck, liver or kidney cancer. Each CDR3 is given without its conserved first and last residue. Each record gives: CDR3 length, V gene, J gene, CDR3 protein.

15,TRBV10-2,TRBJ2-3,ASSESRLAARTDTQY
12,TRBV5-6,TRBJ1-2,ASSARNPGSGYT
12,TRBV5-4,TRBJ2-7,ASSLKSSGGEQY
13,TRBV4-2,TRBJ1-4,ASSRIEDTGEKLF
12,TRBV5-6,TRBJ2-5,ASSLASGRETQY
13,TRBV5-1,TRBJ1-5,ASSLDGTSNQPQH
13,TRBV7-8,TRBJ2-2,ASSLAVGNTGELF
13,TRBV19,TRBJ1-6,ASSPIQGRRSPLH
14,TRBV4-1,TRBJ1-3,ASSQGVRGRGNTIY
13,TRBV11-1,TRBJ1-1,ASSLGQGSNTEAF
10,TRBV19,TRBJ1-1,ASSIDGGKAF
14,TRBV13,TRBJ2-2,ASSQRGAGGPGELF
12,TRBV6-5,TRBJ2-3,ASKSGISTDTQY
10,TRBV7-2,TRBJ2-5,ASSRQLREQY
11,TRBV25-1,TRBJ2-1,ASSERFGNEQF
13,TRBV5-4,TRBJ2-1,ASSLGGLAGNEQF
13,TRBV10-2,TRBJ2-7,ASSGGGGFSYEQY
10,TRBV5-1,TRBJ2-1,ASSPGAELRF
8,TRBV28,TRBJ2-7,ASRAWKQY
13,TRBV5-1,TRBJ1-3,ASSTDSISGNTIY
14,TRBV27,TRBJ1-1,ASSLSPQGEDTEAF
13,TRBV7-9,TRBJ2-7,ASSQSGRGPSEQY
14,TRBV4-1,TRBJ2-1,ASSQAGGGNYNEQF
12,TRBV5-1,TRBJ1-1,ASSYGGQPSEAF
14,TRBV18,TRBJ1-2,ASSPGHPLANYGYT
13,TRBV18,TRBJ2-1,ASSRGQGSYNEQF
12,TRBV5-1,TRBJ1-1,ASSLDSLNTEAF
12,TRBV4-2,TRBJ1-2,ASSFQTENYGYT
10,TRBV29-1,TRBJ2-3,SVEASTDTQY
14,TRBV28,TRBJ1-1,ASSSTGTGVQAEAF
13,TRBV4-1,TRBJ2-7,ASSPYRDRGDEQY
13,TRBV5-1,TRBJ1-4,ASSFEGRGREKLF
13,TRBV18,TRBJ2-1,ASSPRTGEGYEQF
11,TRBV19,TRBJ1-1,ASSIVQKSEAF
13,TRBV18,TRBJ2-3,ASSQDRRITDTQY
12,TRBV6-5,TRBJ2-7,ASRTGTGHYEQY
15,TRBV28,TRBJ1-5,ASSPYSTGTSNQPQH
13,TRBV4-1,TRBJ2-3,ASTERELSTDTQY
12,TRBV10-3,TRBJ1-2,AISGDPGRDGYT
13,TRBV13,TRBJ2-7,ASSLLGDSSYEQY
13,TRBV2,TRBJ2-3,ASSEMGSDTHTQY
13,TRBV5-1,TRBJ2-1,ASSPLAGAGNEQF
14,TRBV11-2,TRBJ1-3,ASRSTGISAGNTIY
13,TRBV28,TRBJ2-7,ASSRGRVISYEQY
14,TRBV7-5,TRBJ2-1,ARSHKTSGASVEQF
15,TRBV5-4,TRBJ2-1,ASSPQMASGRKNEQF